The source of this TCR beta chain is a study of blood T cell repertoires in COVID-19. Whole-study context: The samples span acute and convalescent COVID-19 from the United States, Italy and Spain. The analysed material was cDNA or gDNA that came from T cells, B-cell-depleted T cells, or PBMCs.

The authors' processing: Researchers report that nucleated cell counts were estimated from reference gene primer amplification. Only in-frame clones appear in the TCRdb table, and some are missing; sequencing was by immunoSEQ multiplex PCR. The V and J calls and clone size were taken over from that table, and D and trimming were inferred from the DNA. The sample consists of 250,000 to 350,000 clones, approximately 90% of them appearing once. Germline V gene data show CDR1 as SGHTA and CDR2 as FQGNSA. V was clipped by 2 bases and J by 0 bases, with 17 bases between them. The length of the CDR3 is 18 residues.

The sequencing input was peripheral blood. The TCR originated in a woman in her forties or fifties with active or convalescent COVID-19. The gene calls are TRBV7-2 and TRBJ1-5; no definite D call. The CDR3 DNA is TGTGCCAGCAGCTTACAGTCAGTCTTCGCCCATAGCAATCAGCCCCAGCATTTT. As protein: CASSLQSVFAHSNQPQHF.